The sequence of this T cell receptor beta chain was determined in a study of cytomegalovirus exposure and HLA in healthy donors. PCR involved 60 Vbeta and 13 Jbeta primers. Sequenced by immunoSEQ multiplex PCR; TCRdb stores in-frame clones only, minus some. The table has 40,000 to 55,000 clones, around three quarters seen once; the top ten hold around 8%. Overall study findings and caveats: Earlier analysis found most TCR beta V segments productive about 87% or about 30% of the time. In a later analysis, at a false discovery rate of 0.05, under 20,000 TCR beta sequences were associated with HLA alleles.

About this clone: What it binds is unknown.

The material sequenced was PBMCs. This receptor was identified in a young man in good health and CMV-seropositive.

CDR3 DNA: TGTGCCAGCAGCTTTGGACAGGGGGCCAGAGGTGACACCGGGGAGCTGTTTTTT. It specifies CASSFGQGARGDTGELFF. V is TRBV7-3 and J is TRBJ2-2; TRBD1 aligns across 11 bases. The CDR3 extends over 18 amino acids. Germline-derived CDR1 and CDR2 are SGHTA and FQGTGA. The V gene end was trimmed by 3 bases and the J gene end by 3 bases; junction bases not matched to a gene: 9.